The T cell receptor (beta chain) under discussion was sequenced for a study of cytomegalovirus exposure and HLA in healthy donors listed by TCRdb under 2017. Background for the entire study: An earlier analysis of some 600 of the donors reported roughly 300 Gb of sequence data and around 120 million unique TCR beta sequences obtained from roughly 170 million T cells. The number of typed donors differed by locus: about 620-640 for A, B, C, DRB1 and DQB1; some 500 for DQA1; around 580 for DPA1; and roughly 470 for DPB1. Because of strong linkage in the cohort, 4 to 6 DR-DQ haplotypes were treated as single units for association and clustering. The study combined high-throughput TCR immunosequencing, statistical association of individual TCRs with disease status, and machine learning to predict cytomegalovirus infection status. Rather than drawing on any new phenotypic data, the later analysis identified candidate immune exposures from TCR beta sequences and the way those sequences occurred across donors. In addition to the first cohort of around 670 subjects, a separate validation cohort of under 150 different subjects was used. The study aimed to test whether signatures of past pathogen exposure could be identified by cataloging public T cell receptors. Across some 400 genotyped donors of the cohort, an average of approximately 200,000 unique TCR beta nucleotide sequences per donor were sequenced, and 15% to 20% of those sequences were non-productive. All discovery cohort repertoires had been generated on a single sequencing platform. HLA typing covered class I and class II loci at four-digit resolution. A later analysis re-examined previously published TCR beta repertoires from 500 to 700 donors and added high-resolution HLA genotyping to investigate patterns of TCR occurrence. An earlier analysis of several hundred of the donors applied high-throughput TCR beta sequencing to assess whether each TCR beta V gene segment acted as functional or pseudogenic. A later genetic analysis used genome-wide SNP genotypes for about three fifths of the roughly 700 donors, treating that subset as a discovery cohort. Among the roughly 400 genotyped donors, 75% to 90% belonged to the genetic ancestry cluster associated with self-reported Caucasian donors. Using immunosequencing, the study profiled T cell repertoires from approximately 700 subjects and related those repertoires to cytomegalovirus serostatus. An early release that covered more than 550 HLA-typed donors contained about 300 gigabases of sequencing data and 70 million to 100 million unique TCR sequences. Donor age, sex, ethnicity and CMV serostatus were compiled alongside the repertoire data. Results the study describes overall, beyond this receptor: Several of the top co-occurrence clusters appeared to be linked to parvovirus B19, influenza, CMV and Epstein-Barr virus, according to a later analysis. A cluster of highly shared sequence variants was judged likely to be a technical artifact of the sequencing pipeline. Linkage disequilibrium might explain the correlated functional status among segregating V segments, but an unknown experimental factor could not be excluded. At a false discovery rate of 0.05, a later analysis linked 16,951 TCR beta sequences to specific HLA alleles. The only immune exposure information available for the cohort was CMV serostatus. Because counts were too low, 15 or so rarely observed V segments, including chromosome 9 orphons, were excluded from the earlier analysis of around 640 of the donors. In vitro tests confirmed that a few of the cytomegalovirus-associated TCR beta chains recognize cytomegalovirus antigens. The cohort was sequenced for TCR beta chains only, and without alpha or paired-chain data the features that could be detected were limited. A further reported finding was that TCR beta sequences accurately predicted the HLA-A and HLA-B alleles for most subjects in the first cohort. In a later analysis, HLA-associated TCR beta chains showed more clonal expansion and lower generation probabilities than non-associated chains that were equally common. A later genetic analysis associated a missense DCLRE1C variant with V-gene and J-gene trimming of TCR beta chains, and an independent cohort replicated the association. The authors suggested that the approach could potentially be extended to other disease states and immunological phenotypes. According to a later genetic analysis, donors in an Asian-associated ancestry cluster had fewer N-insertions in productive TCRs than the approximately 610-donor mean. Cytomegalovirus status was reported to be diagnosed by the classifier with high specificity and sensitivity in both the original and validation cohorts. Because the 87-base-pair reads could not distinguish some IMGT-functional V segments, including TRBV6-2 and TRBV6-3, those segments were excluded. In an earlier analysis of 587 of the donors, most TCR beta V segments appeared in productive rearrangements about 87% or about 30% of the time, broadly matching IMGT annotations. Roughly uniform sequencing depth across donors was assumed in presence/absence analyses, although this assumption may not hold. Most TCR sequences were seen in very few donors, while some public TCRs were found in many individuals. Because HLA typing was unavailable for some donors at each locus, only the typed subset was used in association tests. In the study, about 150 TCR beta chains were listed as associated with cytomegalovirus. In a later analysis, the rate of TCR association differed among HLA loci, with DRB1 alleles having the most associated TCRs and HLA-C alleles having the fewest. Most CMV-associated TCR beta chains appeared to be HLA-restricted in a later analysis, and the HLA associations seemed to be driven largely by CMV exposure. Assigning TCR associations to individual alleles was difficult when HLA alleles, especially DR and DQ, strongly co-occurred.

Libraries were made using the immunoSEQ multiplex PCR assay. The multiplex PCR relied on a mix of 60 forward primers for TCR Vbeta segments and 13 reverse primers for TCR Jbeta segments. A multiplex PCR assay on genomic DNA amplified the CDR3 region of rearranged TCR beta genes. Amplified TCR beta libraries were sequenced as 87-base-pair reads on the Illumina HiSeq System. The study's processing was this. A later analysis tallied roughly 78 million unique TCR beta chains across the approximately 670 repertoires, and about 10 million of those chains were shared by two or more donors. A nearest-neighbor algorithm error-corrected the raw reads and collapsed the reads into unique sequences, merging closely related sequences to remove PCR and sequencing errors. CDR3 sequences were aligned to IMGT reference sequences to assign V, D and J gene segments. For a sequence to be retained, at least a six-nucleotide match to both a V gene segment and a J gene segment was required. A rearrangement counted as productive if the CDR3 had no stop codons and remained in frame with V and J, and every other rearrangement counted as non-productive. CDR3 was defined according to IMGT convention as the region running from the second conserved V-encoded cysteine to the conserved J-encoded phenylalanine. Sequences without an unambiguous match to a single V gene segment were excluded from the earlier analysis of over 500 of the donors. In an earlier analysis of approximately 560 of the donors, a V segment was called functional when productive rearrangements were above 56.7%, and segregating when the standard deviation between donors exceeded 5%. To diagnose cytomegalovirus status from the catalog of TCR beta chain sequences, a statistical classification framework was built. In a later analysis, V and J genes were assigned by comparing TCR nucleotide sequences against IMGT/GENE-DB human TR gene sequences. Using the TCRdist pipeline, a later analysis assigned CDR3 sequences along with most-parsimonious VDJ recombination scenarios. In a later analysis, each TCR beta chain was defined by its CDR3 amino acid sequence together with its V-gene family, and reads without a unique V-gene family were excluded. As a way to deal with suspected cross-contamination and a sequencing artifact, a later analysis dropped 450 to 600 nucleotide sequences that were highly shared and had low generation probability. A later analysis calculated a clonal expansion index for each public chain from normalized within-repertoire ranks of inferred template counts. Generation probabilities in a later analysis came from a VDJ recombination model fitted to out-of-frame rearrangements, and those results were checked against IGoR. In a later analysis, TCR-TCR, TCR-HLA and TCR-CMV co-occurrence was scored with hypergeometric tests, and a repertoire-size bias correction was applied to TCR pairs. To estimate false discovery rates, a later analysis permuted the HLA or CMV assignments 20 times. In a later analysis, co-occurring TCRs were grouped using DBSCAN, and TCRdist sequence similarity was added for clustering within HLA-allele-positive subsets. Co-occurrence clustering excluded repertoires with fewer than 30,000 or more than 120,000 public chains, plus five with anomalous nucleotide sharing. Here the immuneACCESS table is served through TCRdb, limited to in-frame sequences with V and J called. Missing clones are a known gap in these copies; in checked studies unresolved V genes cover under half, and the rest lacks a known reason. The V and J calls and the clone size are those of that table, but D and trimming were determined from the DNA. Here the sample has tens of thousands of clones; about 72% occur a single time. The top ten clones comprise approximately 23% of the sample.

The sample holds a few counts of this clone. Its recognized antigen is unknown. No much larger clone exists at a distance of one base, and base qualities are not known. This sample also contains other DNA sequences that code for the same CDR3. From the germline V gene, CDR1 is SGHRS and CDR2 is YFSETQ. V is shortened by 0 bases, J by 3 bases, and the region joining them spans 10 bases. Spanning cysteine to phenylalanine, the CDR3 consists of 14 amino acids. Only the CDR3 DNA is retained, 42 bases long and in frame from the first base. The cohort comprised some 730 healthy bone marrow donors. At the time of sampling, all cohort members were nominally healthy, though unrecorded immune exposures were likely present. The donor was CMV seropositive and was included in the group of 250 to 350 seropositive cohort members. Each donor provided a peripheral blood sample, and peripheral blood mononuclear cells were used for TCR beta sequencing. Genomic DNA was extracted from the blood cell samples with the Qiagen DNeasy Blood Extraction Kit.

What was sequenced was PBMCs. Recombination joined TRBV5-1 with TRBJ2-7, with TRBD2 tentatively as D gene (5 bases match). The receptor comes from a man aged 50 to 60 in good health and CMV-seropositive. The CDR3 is CASSLGRGFYEQYF. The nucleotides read TGCGCCAGCAGCTTGGGACGGGGATTCTACGAGCAGTACTTC.